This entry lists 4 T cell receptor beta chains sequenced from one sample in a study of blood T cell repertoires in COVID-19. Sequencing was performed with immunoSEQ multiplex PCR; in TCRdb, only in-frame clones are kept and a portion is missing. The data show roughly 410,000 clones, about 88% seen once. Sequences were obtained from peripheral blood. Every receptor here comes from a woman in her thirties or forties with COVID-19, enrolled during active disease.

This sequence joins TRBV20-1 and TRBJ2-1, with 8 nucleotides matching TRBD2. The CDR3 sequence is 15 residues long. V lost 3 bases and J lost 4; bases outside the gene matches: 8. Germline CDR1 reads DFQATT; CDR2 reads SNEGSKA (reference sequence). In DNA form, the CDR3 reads TGCAGTGCTAGTTCAGCACTAGCGGTTTACAATGAGCAGTTCTTC. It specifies CSASSALAVYNEQFF.

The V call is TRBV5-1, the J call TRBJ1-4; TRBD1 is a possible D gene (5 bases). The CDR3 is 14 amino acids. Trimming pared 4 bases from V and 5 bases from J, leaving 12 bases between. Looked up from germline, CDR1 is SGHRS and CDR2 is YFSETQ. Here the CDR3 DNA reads TGCGCCAGCAGCGACCCCAGGGTGAATGAAAAACTGTTTTTT. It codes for CASSDPRVNEKLFF.

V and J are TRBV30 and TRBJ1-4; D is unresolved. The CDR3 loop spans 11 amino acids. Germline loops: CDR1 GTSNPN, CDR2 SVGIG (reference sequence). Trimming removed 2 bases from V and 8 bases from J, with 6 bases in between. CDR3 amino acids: CAWSIREKLFF. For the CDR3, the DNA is TGTGCCTGGAGTATCCGGGAAAAACTGTTTTTT.

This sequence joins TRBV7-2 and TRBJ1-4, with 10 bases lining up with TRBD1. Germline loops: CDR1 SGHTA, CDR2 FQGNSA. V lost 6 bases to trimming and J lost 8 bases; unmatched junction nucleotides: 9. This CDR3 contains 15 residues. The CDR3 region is CASSFQDRGPEKLFF. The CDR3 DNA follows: TGTGCCAGCAGTTTCCAAGACAGGGGGCCGGAAAAACTGTTTTTT. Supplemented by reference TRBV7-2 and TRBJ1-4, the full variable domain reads GAGVSQSPSNKVTEKGKDVELRCDPISGHTALYWYRQSLGQGLEFLIYFQGNSAPDKSGLPSDRFSAERTGGSVSTLTIQRTQQEDSAVYLCASSFQDRGPEKLFFGSGTQLSVL.